The 22 T cell receptor beta chains in this list originate from one sample, sequenced in a study of beta chain features in type 1 diabetes. Expressed TCRB transcripts were sequenced, since all the RNA that had been isolated was reverse transcribed. Sequencing was performed with immunoSEQ multiplex PCR; in TCRdb, only in-frame clones are kept and a portion is missing. The data contain approximately 300,000 clones, approximately 11% of them singletons. Sequenced sample: naive CD4+ T cells from blood. The source is a woman aged 25 to 45 in good health.

This rearrangement joins TRBV19 to TRBJ2-6, with a possible D match to TRBD1 (5 bases). The ends were cut back, 11 bases at V and 4 bases at J, with 15 bases in the middle. This CDR3 contains 14 residues. CDR1 LNHDA and CDR2 SQIVND come from the germline V gene (reference sequence). DNA of the CDR3: TGTGCCGTGAGCGAAGGGGCCGGGGCCAACGTCCTGACTTTC. Its translation is CAVSEGAGANVLTF.

This clone turned up a few times. The chain links TRBV7-9 to TRBJ2-5, with TRBD1 as a possible D gene (7 bases). V dropped 5 bases and J dropped 2 bases, with 12 bases sitting between them. Germline lookup yields CDR1 SEHNR and CDR2 FQNEAQ (reference sequence). The CDR3 has 14 amino acids. The CDR3 nucleotides are TGTGCCAGCAGCCCAGGGGGGACTCAAGAGACCCAGTACTTC. Its protein product is CASSPGGTQETQYF.

The V call is TRBV19, the J call TRBJ2-2; D possibly corresponds to TRBD2 (5 bases). The CDR3 length is 13 residues. V was clipped by 5 bases and J by 6 bases, with 10 bases between them. Germline values: CDR1 LNHDA, CDR2 SQIVND (reference sequence). CDR3 region: CASSAGLAGELFF. The CDR3 nucleotides are TGTGCCAGTAGTGCCGGACTGGCCGGGGAGCTGTTTTTT.

The chain employs TRBV5-4 and TRBJ1-1; 9 nucleotides agree with TRBD1. Germline assignment: CDR1 SGHNT and CDR2 YYREEE (reference sequence). Germline trimming cut 6 bases from V and 1 base from J; bases unmatched to any gene: 4. This CDR3 has 14 residues. Written as DNA, the CDR3 is TGTGCCAGCAACCAGGGACAGGGGAACACTGAAGCTTTCTTT. This codes for CASNQGQGNTEAFF.

The chain uses TRBV30 and TRBJ1-4; D remains ambiguous. Germline V gene sequence: CDR1 GTSNPN, CDR2 SVGIG (reference sequence). The CDR3 totals 14 residues. Trimming removed 0 bases at V and 7 bases at J, with 12 bases between. Here the CDR3 reads CAWSVGLPGEKLFF. In DNA form, the CDR3 reads TGTGCCTGGAGTGTCGGTCTTCCCGGTGAAAAACTGTTTTTT.

The chain carries TRBV7-2 and TRBJ2-3, with no clear D. V lost 4 bases and J 5 bases, leaving 22 bases between the germline ends. The CDR3 consists of 17 residues. The germline V gene has CDR1 SGHTA and CDR2 FQGNSA. This CDR3 is CASSSLPRLLRGDTQYF. CDR3 in DNA: TGTGCCAGCAGCTCATTGCCGCGGCTGTTACGAGGAGATACGCAGTATTTT.

A note on this clone: Because the CDR3's place on the DNA is in doubt, the DNA is left out and the CDR3 is given as listed by TCRdb. The chain is built from TRBV7-8 and TRBJ1-2; the table's D call, TRBD1, was not checked against the DNA. CDR1 is SGHVS and CDR2 is FQNEAQ in the germline V gene. The CDR3 adds up to 12 amino acids, both ends counted. CDR3 in amino acids: CASSLGVGRGTF.

This clone was seen only a few times. The chain links TRBV30 to TRBJ2-3; a possible D gene is TRBD2 (5 bases). Per germline, CDR1 GTSNPN and CDR2 SVGIG (reference sequence). V was cut by 4 bases and J by 1 base, with 12 bases left in between. The CDR3 totals 14 residues. CDR3 in DNA: TGTGCCTGGACCCCTAGCACCCGCACAGATACGCAGTATTTT. Translated, it gives CAWTPSTRTDTQYF.

The rearrangement links TRBV5-1 to TRBJ2-5, with D unresolved. Germline CDR1 and CDR2: SGHRS and YFSETQ. The ends were cut back, 5 bases at V and 2 bases at J, with 19 bases in the middle. The CDR3 has 16 amino acids. CDR3: CASSIADSIGQETQYF. The CDR3 bases are TGCGCCAGCAGTATCGCCGACTCCATCGGGCAAGAGACCCAGTACTTC. The whole variable domain, remainder taken from reference TRBV5-1 and TRBJ2-5, is KAGVTQTPRYLIKTRGQQVTLSCSPISGHRSVSWYQQTPGQGLQFLFEYFSETQRNKGNFPGRFSGRQFSNSRSEMNVSTLELGDSALYLCASSIADSIGQETQYFGPGTRLLVL.

The chain links TRBV7-6 to TRBJ1-5; D not certain. V lost 0 bases and J 1 base, leaving 10 bases between the germline ends. Germline V gene sequence: CDR1 SGHVS, CDR2 FNYEAQ. There are 16 residues in the CDR3. CDR3 bases: TGTGCCAGCAGCTTAGCGTCAGGCGTGAGCAATCAGCCCCAGCATTTT. Translated: CASSLASGVSNQPQHF.

The chain recombines TRBV14 with TRBJ1-1; a weak D match, TRBD1 (5 bases). The germline V gene encodes CDR1 SGHDN and CDR2 FVKESK. V was trimmed by 1 base and J by 7 bases, leaving 16 bases between them. The CDR3 loop spans 15 amino acids. This CDR3 reads CASSQAMGRVVEAFF. CDR3 sequence (DNA): TGTGCCAGCAGCCAAGCTATGGGCAGGGTTGTTGAAGCTTTCTTT.

This clone came up a few times. The gene calls are TRBV28 and TRBJ1-1; unclear D gene. The CDR3 runs to 12 residues. CDR1 is MDHEN, CDR2 SYDVKM, per germline. Trimming left V 9 bases short and J 4 bases short, with 12 bases between. The CDR3 loop is CASKGEFTEAFF. The CDR3 region has the DNA TGTGCCAGTAAAGGAGAGTTCACTGAAGCTTTCTTT.

This sequence joins TRBV10-3 and TRBJ2-7, with D possibly TRBD2 on 6 matching bases. Germline values: CDR1 ENHRY, CDR2 SYGVKD. Trimming took 6 bases from V and 5 from J, leaving 11 bases between them. The CDR3 covers 12 residues. The CDR3 is CAIRGIADEQYF. CDR3 nucleotide sequence: TGTGCCATCAGGGGAATAGCGGACGAGCAGTACTTC.

This chain links TRBV6-1 with TRBJ2-3; 9 nucleotides align to TRBD1. Germline V gives CDR1 MNHNS, CDR2 SASEGT. V lost 5 bases, J lost 4 bases, and 1 base stayed unmatched. This CDR3 comprises 13 residues. The CDR3 DNA reads TGTGCCAGCAGTAGGGACAGGGCAGATACGCAGTATTTT. It yields the protein CASSRDRADTQYF.

J is TRBJ2-3 and V is TRBV30, with 8 bases lining up with TRBD2. J gave up 4 bases and V 1 base, and 10 bases lay outside the gene matches. The CDR3 extends over 16 amino acids. The germline gives CDR1 GTSNPN, CDR2 SVGIG (reference sequence). In nucleotides, the CDR3 is TGTGCCTGGAGTGGAGGGGCGGGAGGAGGGGCAGATACGCAGTATTTT. It specifies CAWSGGAGGGADTQYF.

The gene calls are TRBV5-1 and TRBJ2-1, with TRBD2 matching 9 bases. Germline loops: CDR1 SGHRS, CDR2 YFSETQ. The CDR3 has 18 residues. Germline trimming cut 4 bases from V and 6 bases from J; bases unmatched to any gene: 17. The CDR3 is CASSGQGVKREDGNEQFF. The DNA for the CDR3 is TGCGCCAGCAGCGGCCAAGGGGTCAAGCGGGAGGACGGCAATGAGCAGTTCTTC.

This clone came up a few times. This sequence joins TRBV7-2 and TRBJ1-2, with D tentatively TRBD1 (6 bases). Germline V gene lookup returns CDR1 SGHTA and CDR2 FQGNSA. V was trimmed by 1 base and J by 4 bases, leaving 13 bases between them. This CDR3 has 15 amino acids. The CDR3 is CASSLGRQVRYGYTF. For the CDR3, the DNA is TGTGCCAGCAGCTTAGGCCGACAGGTCCGCTATGGCTACACCTTC.

The rearrangement links TRBV9 to TRBJ2-2, with TRBD2 matching over 14 bases. The germline gives CDR1 SGDLS, CDR2 YYNGEE. The V gene end was trimmed by 4 bases and the J gene end by 6 bases; junction bases not matched to a gene: 11. The CDR3 is 18 amino acids. CDR3 sequence: CASSSGLAGDGPAGELFF. CDR3 bases: TGTGCCAGCAGCTCGGGACTAGCGGGAGACGGCCCGGCCGGGGAGCTGTTTTTT.

J is TRBJ2-4 and V is TRBV6-5; tentatively, D is TRBD2 (5 bases). The CDR3 is 13 residues long. Germline CDR1 reads MNHEY; CDR2 reads SVGAGI. Deletions cut 10 bases from V and 0 bases from J, with 10 bases between. CDR3 in amino acids: CATYGLAKNIQYF. For the CDR3, the DNA is TGTGCCACTTACGGACTAGCCAAAAACATTCAGTACTTC.

This clone has just a few counts. The chain carries TRBV2 and TRBJ2-5; tentative D call: TRBD2 (6 bases). Germline assignment: CDR1 SNHLY and CDR2 FYNNEI. The CDR3 contains 14 residues. V lost 8 bases and J lost 5, with 18 bases in between. CDR3 coding DNA: TGTGCCAGCCGGGGTCGGCGGGATGAGGAGACCCAGTACTTC. Its protein product is CASRGRRDEETQYF.

This clone has more than one count but fewer than ten. CDR3 coding DNA: TGTGCCAGCAGGCGGACAGGGACCTATGGCTACACCTTC. Amino acid sequence: CASRRTGTYGYTF. J is TRBJ1-2 and V is TRBV28, with 8 positions matching TRBD1. Looked up from germline, CDR1 is MDHEN and CDR2 is SYDVKM. The CDR3 is 13 residues long. Losses at the gene ends were 6 bases for V and 4 bases for J; bases not matched to a gene: 4.

This clone was counted only a few times. The rearrangement links TRBV7-9 to TRBJ2-7, with D maybe TRBD2 (6 bases). Germline CDR1 reads SEHNR; CDR2 reads FQNEAQ (reference sequence). The ends were cut back, 4 bases at V and 6 bases at J, with 13 bases in the middle. The CDR3 loop spans 13 amino acids. CDR3 DNA sequence: TGTGCCAGCAGCTACAGACTAGTCGGCGAGCAGTACTTC. Translated: CASSYRLVGEQYF. The variable domain in full, completed from reference TRBV7-9 and TRBJ2-7, reads DTGVSQNPRHKITKRGQNVTFRCDPISEHNRLYWYRQTLGQGPEFLTYFQNEAQLEKSRLLSDRFSAERPKGSFSTLEIQRTEQGDSAMYLCASSYRLVGEQYFGPGTRLTVT.